The present entry profiles one TCR beta chain with its context. From germline, CDR1 is MNHEY and CDR2 SVGAGI. This CDR3 has 15 residues. Trimming pared 2 bases from V and 0 bases from J, leaving 11 bases between. Clones were sequenced by immunoSEQ multiplex PCR, and TCRdb holds only the in-frame ones, with some missing. The sample holds over 150,000 clones, approximately 86% seen once. These data are taken from a study of blood T cell repertoires in COVID-19. Turning to the study itself: Researchers got acute and convalescent COVID-19 samples from the United States, Italy and Spain.

The sequenced material came from peripheral blood. The chain couples TRBV6-5 to TRBJ2-7; D unresolved. This TCR was recovered from an elderly woman with COVID-19, enrolled during active disease. The CDR3 DNA reads TGTGCCAGCAGTTACGTCGCACATAACTCCTACGAGCAGTACTTC. It codes for CASSYVAHNSYEQYF.